A single sample gave rise to the 22 T cell receptor beta chains below, sequenced in a study of blood T cell repertoires in COVID-19. The protocol was immunoSEQ multiplex PCR, while the TCRdb copy is restricted to in-frame clones and leaves out a portion. The table lists approximately 210,000 clones, approximately 80% of them singletons. The sample comprised PBMCs or T cells enriched from blood (not recorded which). The receptors originated from a young man with acute COVID-19.

This chain links TRBV28 with TRBJ1-2; tentative D call: TRBD1 (6 bases). The germline V gene has CDR1 MDHEN and CDR2 SYDVKM. The V gene lost 5 bases and the J gene lost 6 bases, with 16 bases spanning the gap. CDR3 size: 14 residues. CDR3 protein: CASSPPTGRHGYTF. As DNA, the CDR3 is TGTGCCAGCAGTCCCCCAACAGGGCGGCATGGCTACACCTTC.

The chain has TRBV5-4 and TRBJ1-2; unclear D gene. The CDR3 is 14 residues long. Germline loops: CDR1 SGHNT, CDR2 YYREEE (reference sequence). The germline V and J ends were trimmed by 2 bases and 0 bases, with 8 bases remaining between them. CDR3 bases: TGTGCCAGCAGCTTAGCTACAGCTAACTATGGCTACACCTTC. It translates to CASSLATANYGYTF.

The V gene is TRBV3-1 (or the pseudogene TRBV3-2), the J gene TRBJ1-3, with a possible D match to TRBD1 (6 bases). The CDR3 is made up of 16 amino acids. Per the germline V gene, CDR1 is LGHDT and CDR2 is YNNKEL (reference sequence). V was trimmed by 4 bases and J by 0 bases, leaving 13 bases between them. The CDR3 sequence is CASSLETGRSGNTIYF. The CDR3 DNA reads as TGTGCCAGCAGCCTCGAGACAGGCCGCTCTGGAAACACCATATATTTT.

This clone was counted between two and nine times. The genes are TRBV11-1 and TRBJ2-7; D not resolved. The CDR3 loop spans 12 amino acids. Germline CDR1 reads SGHAT; CDR2 reads FQDESV (reference sequence). Trimming left V 5 bases short and J 6 bases short, with 11 bases between. CDR3 protein: CASSGTPSEQYF. CDR3 sequence (DNA): TGTGCCAGCAGCGGTACACCCTCCGAGCAGTACTTC.

J is TRBJ1-2 and V is TRBV5-1; TRBD1 aligns across 12 bases. CDR1 is SGHRS, CDR2 YFSETQ, per germline. This CDR3 region has 13 residues. Unmatched junction bases numbered 3, after V lost 4 bases and J lost 8 bases. CDR3 loop: CASSTGTGGGYTF. The CDR3 coding sequence is TGCGCCAGCAGCACAGGGACAGGGGGCGGCTACACCTTC.

The chain is built from TRBV24-1 and TRBJ2-7; TRBD2 might be the D (5 bases). The CDR3 is 12 amino acids. CDR1 KGHDR and CDR2 SFDVKD come from the germline V gene. Trimming left V 8 bases short and J 2 bases short, with 9 bases between. The CDR3 sequence is CATTDFPYEQYF. The CDR3 nucleotides are TGTGCCACCACGGACTTCCCCTACGAGCAGTACTTC.

The genes are TRBV2 and TRBJ1-1; 7 nucleotides match TRBD1. This CDR3 region has 14 residues. Germline CDR1 SNHLY, CDR2 FYNNEI. Trimming cost V 7 bases and J 0 bases; bases outside gene matches: 5. For the CDR3, the DNA is TGTGCCAGCACGGAGGGGGCATTGAACACTGAAGCTTTCTTT. Protein product: CASTEGALNTEAFF.

This sequence joins TRBV5-4 and TRBJ2-3; the match to TRBD2 covers 7 bases. The CDR3 extends over 14 amino acids. With V trimmed by 2 bases and J by 2 bases, 2 bases remained unmatched. Germline loops: CDR1 SGHNT, CDR2 YYREEE (reference sequence). CDR3 DNA: TGTGCCAGCAGCTTTGGACTAGACACAGATACGCAGTATTTT. Protein product: CASSFGLDTDTQYF.

The genes are TRBV5-4 and TRBJ2-4; TRBD1 is a possible D gene (5 bases). This CDR3 spans 14 amino acids. V was clipped by 2 bases and J by 6 bases, with 12 bases between them. Germline assignment: CDR1 SGHNT and CDR2 YYREEE (reference sequence). DNA for the CDR3: TGTGCCAGCAGCTTAAGTAGGCAGGGAAACATTCAGTACTTC. Its protein product is CASSLSRQGNIQYF. Based on the CDR3 plus reference TRBV5-4 and TRBJ2-4, the full variable domain is ETGVTQSPTHLIKTRGQQVTLRCSSQSGHNTVSWYQQALGQGPQFIFQYYREEENGRGNFPPRFSGLQFPNYSSELNVNALELDDSALYLCASSLSRQGNIQYFGAGTRLSVL.

V and J are TRBV3-1 (or the pseudogene TRBV3-2) and TRBJ2-1; possibly TRBD1 for D (6 bases). Between the trimmed V and J ends, which lost 4 bases and 9 bases, there was a span of 19 bases. Germline lookup yields CDR1 LGHDT and CDR2 YNNKEL (reference sequence). The length of the CDR3 is 15 residues. As DNA, the CDR3 is TGTGCCAGCAGCCGCCATACAGGGTTCGATGCTGAGCAGTTCTTC. Translation gives CASSRHTGFDAEQFF.

This clone came up a few times. The chain couples TRBV29-1 to TRBJ1-6, with TRBD1 as a possible D gene (5 bases). The V end was cut by 4 bases, the J end by 7 bases, with 11 bases between. Germline loops: CDR1 SQVTM, CDR2 ANQGSEA. The CDR3 contains 13 residues. This CDR3 is CSVGDGGNSPLHF. For the CDR3, the DNA is TGCAGCGTTGGGGACGGGGGGAATTCACCCCTCCACTTT.

The CDR3 loop is CASSSSGEVYEQYF. The CDR3 nucleotides read TGTGCCAGCAGTTCTTCAGGGGAAGTTTACGAGCAGTACTTC. The chain couples TRBV27 to TRBJ2-7; D perhaps matches TRBD1 (6 bases). Trimming stripped 4 bases from V and 4 bases from J, with 14 bases between. CDR3 length: 14 residues. Germline CDR1 MNHEY, CDR2 SMNVEV (reference sequence).

This chain connects TRBV29-1 to TRBJ2-2, with D tentatively TRBD2 (5 bases). With 6 bases removed from V and 2 bases from J, the gap between germline ends came to 13 bases. In germline, CDR1 is SQVTM, CDR2 ANQGSEA. The CDR3 length is 14 residues. The CDR3 DNA is TGCAGCGTCCCTAGGACGGGAAACACCGGGGAGCTGTTTTTT. Its protein product is CSVPRTGNTGELFF.

The gene calls are TRBV3-1 (or the pseudogene TRBV3-2) and TRBJ2-7, with 8 bases that match TRBD1. Per germline, CDR1 LGHDT and CDR2 YNNKEL (reference sequence). The CDR3 consists of 14 residues. After removal of 4 bases from V and 3 bases from J, the junction contained 5 bases not matched to a gene. CDR3 nucleotide sequence: TGTGCCAGCAGCCTACCGGACAGGGTCTACGAGCAGTACTTC. Amino acid sequence: CASSLPDRVYEQYF.

This clone was counted once. The chain has TRBV5-1 and TRBJ1-1; D is ambiguous. Germline lookup yields CDR1 SGHRS and CDR2 YFSETQ. The CDR3 extends over 13 amino acids. Deletions cut 4 bases from V and 0 bases from J, with 7 bases between. Here the CDR3 reads CASSREMNTEAFF. Here the CDR3 DNA reads TGCGCCAGCAGCCGGGAGATGAACACTGAAGCTTTCTTT.

V gene TRBV5-4 combines with J gene TRBJ2-7; the match to TRBD2 covers 12 bases. CDR3 length equals 15 residues. Unmatched junction bases numbered 3, after V lost 4 bases and J lost 1 base. Germline loops: CDR1 SGHNT, CDR2 YYREEE (reference sequence). CDR3 sequence: CASSRTSGESYEQYF. The CDR3 bases are TGTGCCAGCAGCAGGACTAGCGGGGAATCCTACGAGCAGTACTTC.

This clone was observed a few times. This chain connects TRBV6-1 to TRBJ1-4, with 8 positions matching TRBD1. V shed 3 bases, J shed 8 bases, and the junction held 8 bases outside the gene matches. Germline assignment: CDR1 MNHNS and CDR2 SASEGT. The CDR3 covers 15 residues. The CDR3 DNA reads as TGTGCCAGCAGTGAGGACAGGGAAATGAGGGAAAAACTGTTTTTT. Its protein is CASSEDREMREKLFF.

The V call is TRBV12-3 or TRBV12-4, the J call TRBJ1-2; D is unclear. This CDR3 spans 13 amino acids. Trimming removed 3 bases at V and 4 bases at J, with 9 bases between. The CDR3 DNA reads TGTGCCAGCAGTTTTGACCAGGTCTATGGCTACACCTTC. Encoded protein: CASSFDQVYGYTF.

This clone turned up a few times. The chain uses TRBV4-1 and TRBJ2-1, with D perhaps matching TRBD1 (6 bases). V gave up 6 bases and J gave up 4 bases, with 16 bases separating them. Germline loops: CDR1 MGHRA, CDR2 YSYEKL. The CDR3 covers 15 residues. For the CDR3, the DNA is TGCGCCAGCAGGCGACAGGATGGGGGTTACAATGAGCAGTTCTTC. Encoded protein: CASRRQDGGYNEQFF.

CDR3 coding DNA: TGCGCCAGCAGCTTGGGACAGGTCGCGGGCTACACCTTC. Its translation is CASSLGQVAGYTF. The chain couples TRBV5-1 to TRBJ1-2; D possibly corresponds to TRBD1 (6 bases). Germline V lookup: CDR1 SGHRS, CDR2 YFSETQ. CDR3 length: 13 amino acids. The V gene lost 0 bases and the J gene lost 8 bases, with 11 bases spanning the gap.

Notes on this clone: A much larger clone lies a single base off, so this may be a read error. The same CDR3 arises from other DNA sequences in this sample as well. This chain links TRBV19 with TRBJ1-1; possible D gene TRBD1, 5 bases. This CDR3 comprises 13 residues. CDR1 and CDR2 (germline): LNHDA, SQIVND (reference sequence). The V and J ends lost 2 bases and 1 base respectively, with 5 bases between them. CDR3 residues: CASSITGNTEAFF. CDR3 coding DNA: TGTGCCAGTAGTATAACAGGGAACACTGAAGCTTTCTTT.

V is TRBV7-3 and J is TRBJ1-2; 10 positions match TRBD1. The V gene's germline CDR1 is SGHTA and CDR2 FQGTGA. Trimming removed 5 bases from V and 6 bases from J; junction bases left unmatched: 6. This CDR3 is built from 14 residues. The CDR3 DNA sequence: TGTGCCAGCAGCCCGACAGGGGGCGCGGATGGCTACACCTTC. Amino acids: CASSPTGGADGYTF.